A selection of T cell receptor beta chains follows, all from one sample in a study of blood T cell repertoires in COVID-19. The table came from immunoSEQ multiplex PCR; TCRdb's copy has only in-frame clones and leaves some out. Altogether some 150,000 clones are present, approximately 87% being singletons, with the ten largest covering about a tenth. Sequencing was done on a sample of peripheral blood. Receptors were obtained from a woman aged 60-75 years with COVID-19, enrolled during active disease. CDR3s include the opening cysteine and the closing phenylalanine or tryptophan. Fields, in order: clone size, J gene, V gene, D gene, CDR3 DNA, CDR3 protein. A D gene is named only where the DNA matches it firmly. Clone size is given for some rows only: seen once, a few or many times, or a class if the clone is expanded.

.	TRBJ1-4	TRBV3-1/TRBV3-2	TRBD1	TGTGCCAGCAGCGAACACAGGGGAGGAGAAAAACTGTTTTTT	CASSEHRGGEKLFF
few	TRBJ1-5	TRBV30	.	TGTGCCTGGCGCAACAGGGCGAGCAATCAGCCCCAGCATTTT	CAWRNRASNQPQHF
.	TRBJ2-2	TRBV9	TRBD2	TGTGCCAGCAGCAGGGGACTAGATAAGGCCGGGGAGCTGTTTTTT	CASSRGLDKAGELFF
once	TRBJ2-7	TRBV4-3	TRBD2	TGCGCCAGCAGCCCCGGGACTAGCTCCTACGAGCAGTACTTC	CASSPGTSSYEQYF
.	TRBJ1-1	TRBV4-3	.	TGCGCCAGCAGCCCACCTCCGGGACAAAACACTGAAGCTTTCTTT	CASSPPPGQNTEAFF
.	TRBJ1-2	TRBV7-8	TRBD1	TGTGCCAGCAGCCGACAGGGTAACTATGGCTACACCTTC	CASSRQGNYGYTF
.	TRBJ1-2	TRBV19	.	TGTGCCAGTAGTATAGTCCAGGGCGCCTATGGCTACACCTTC	CASSIVQGAYGYTF
.	TRBJ2-1	TRBV30	.	TGTGCCTGGAGTGTATCCCGTAGCTCCTACAATGAGCAGTTCTTC	CAWSVSRSSYNEQFF
few	TRBJ2-7	TRBV9	.	TGTGCCAGCAGCGTAGTAACAGGCTACGAGCAGTACTTC	CASSVVTGYEQYF
.	TRBJ2-7	TRBV18	TRBD2	TGTGCCAGCTCACCAAGGGCGGGAGGGAGCTACGAGCAGTACTTC	CASSPRAGGSYEQYF
.	TRBJ1-3	TRBV6-5	.	TGTGCCAGCAGGGGACTGGGGGGAGCTGGAAACACCATATATTTT	CASRGLGGAGNTIYF
once	TRBJ1-2	TRBV30	TRBD1	TGTGCCTGGAGTCCGGGACAGTATGGCTACACCTTC	CAWSPGQYGYTF
.	TRBJ2-7	TRBV9	.	TGTGCCAGCAGCCCTTCGACAGCTACCTACGAGCAGTACTTC	CASSPSTATYEQYF
.	TRBJ2-2	TRBV11-1	.	TGTGCCAGCAGCTCAACTCTTGACGGGGCCGGGGAGCTGTTTTTT	CASSSTLDGAGELFF
.	TRBJ2-3	TRBV11-2	TRBD2	TGTGCCAGCAGCTCAAGATCCGGGACTAGCGATGGAGATACGCAGTATTTT	CASSSRSGTSDGDTQYF
.	TRBJ2-7	TRBV6-6	.	TGTGCCAGCACAACCGGGACACTGTCGCTCGAGCAGTACTTC	CASTTGTLSLEQYF
.	TRBJ1-1	TRBV5-1	.	TGCGCCAGCAGCTTGGGATGGGGGCTGAACACTGAAGCTTTCTTT	CASSLGWGLNTEAFF
.	TRBJ2-5	TRBV5-1	TRBD1	TGCGCCAGCAGCTTGGACAGGGGAACGCAAGAGACCCAGTACTTC	CASSLDRGTQETQYF
.	TRBJ2-5	TRBV4-1	TRBD2	TGCGCCAGCAGCCTTCGACTAGCGGGAAACCTGTACCAAGAGACCCAGTACTTC	CASSLRLAGNLYQETQYF
.	TRBJ2-1	TRBV5-6	TRBD1	TGTGCCAGCAGCTTGGATGGACAGGGGATTTATGAGCAGTTCTTC	CASSLDGQGIYEQFF
.	TRBJ2-5	TRBV5-4	TRBD2	TGTGCCAGCAGCCGTAGCGGGACTGAGACCCAGTACTTC	CASSRSGTETQYF
.	TRBJ2-7	TRBV11-1	.	TGTGCCAGCAGCTTAGGGGCCCGGAAATACTTC	CASSLGARKYF
.	TRBJ2-5	TRBV12-5	TRBD2	TGTGCTAGTGGTTTGGTAAGGGACGGGAGGGCCTTCCAAGAGACCCAGTACTTC	CASGLVRDGRAFQETQYF
.	TRBJ2-5	TRBV14	TRBD1	TGTGCCAGCAGCCCCAGGGGGCTTCAAGAGACCCAGTACTTC	CASSPRGLQETQYF
.	TRBJ2-3	TRBV5-4	.	TGTGCCAGCAGCCTGGGTCTATCCGCAGATACGCAGTATTTT	CASSLGLSADTQYF
.	TRBJ1-2	TRBV27	TRBD1	TGTGCCAGCAGTCCCCGGGGGACAGCTAACTATGGCTACACCTTC	CASSPRGTANYGYTF
.	TRBJ1-2	TRBV7-2	.	TGTGCCAGCAGCCCCCGAAGACAGATCGCTAACTATGGCTACACCTTC	CASSPRRQIANYGYTF
.	TRBJ1-1	TRBV6-5	.	TGTGCCAGCAGCCGAGCAGTCGGGGGTGAAGCTTTCTTT	CASSRAVGGEAFF
once	TRBJ2-5	TRBV5-6	TRBD1	TGTGCCAGCAGCTTGGACGGCCGGACAGGGGAAGAGACCCAGTACTTC	CASSLDGRTGEETQYF
.	TRBJ2-7	TRBV28	.	TGTGCCAGCAGAGACAGGAGCGAGCAGTACTTC	CASRDRSEQYF
.	TRBJ2-1	TRBV6-4	TRBD2	TGTGCCAGCAGTGTCCCGAATCCCCAAGCGGGGGGTTCTAATGAGCAGTTCTTC	CASSVPNPQAGGSNEQFF
.	TRBJ1-2	TRBV5-1	TRBD1	TGCGCCAGCAGCTTGGAGGTAGGGGGCAACTATGGCTACACCTTC	CASSLEVGGNYGYTF
.	TRBJ1-4	TRBV13	.	TGTGCCAGCGGTTACTACGGCACTAATGAAAAACTGTTTTTT	CASGYYGTNEKLFF
.	TRBJ1-1	TRBV6-5	.	TGTGCCAGTGGCCAGGTTGGGGCTTTCTTT	CASGQVGAFF
once	TRBJ2-5	TRBV29-1	TRBD1	TGCAGCGTTAGACAGGGGGCGCGTAAAGAGACCCAGTACTTC	CSVRQGARKETQYF
.	TRBJ2-1	TRBV7-2	TRBD2	TGTGCCAGCAGCTTGGGCGGGAGCGGGGTCGGTGAGCAGTTCTTC	CASSLGGSGVGEQFF
.	TRBJ2-3	TRBV5-1	TRBD2	TGCGCCAGCAGTCATCAGACTAGCGGGAGATCAGATACGCAGTATTTT	CASSHQTSGRSDTQYF
large	TRBJ2-3	TRBV4-3	.	TGCGCCAGCAGCCAAGAAGGTATGGGGGCAAGCACAGATACGCAGTATTTT	CASSQEGMGASTDTQYF
.	TRBJ1-2	TRBV5-5	TRBD1	TGTGCCAGCAGCACCGAGACAGGGAGATCTTATGGCTACACCTTC	CASSTETGRSYGYTF
.	TRBJ2-7	TRBV12-3/TRBV12-4	TRBD1	TGTGCCAGCAGCCTGACAGGGTACGAGCAGTACTTC	CASSLTGYEQYF
.	TRBJ1-1	TRBV11-2	.	TGTGCCAGCAGCCATCGGCTAGGATTTCTCGACACTGAAGCTTTCTTT	CASSHRLGFLDTEAFF
once	TRBJ1-4	TRBV28	TRBD1	TGTGCCAGCAGTATAGCGGGACAGGGGGAGGAAAAACTGTTTTTT	CASSIAGQGEEKLFF
.	TRBJ2-7	TRBV28	TRBD2	TGTGCCAGCAGTTCTCTTAGCGGGAGGGCTTCCTACGAGCAGTACTTC	CASSSLSGRASYEQYF
.	TRBJ2-1	TRBV5-4	TRBD2	TGTGCCAGCAGCAAGACTAGCGCTATCTCCTACAATGAGCAGTTCTTC	CASSKTSAISYNEQFF
.	TRBJ1-5	TRBV18	.	TGTGCCAGCTCACCACTCCCCACAGACAATCAGCCCCAGCATTTT	CASSPLPTDNQPQHF
.	TRBJ1-2	TRBV11-2	TRBD1	TGTGCCAGCAGCCCGGTGACAGGGAGCAACTATGGCTACACCTTC	CASSPVTGSNYGYTF
.	TRBJ2-7	TRBV5-1	.	TGCGCCAGCAGCTCTCAGGGCTACGAGCAGTACTTC	CASSSQGYEQYF
.	TRBJ1-1	TRBV6-5	.	TGTGCCAGCAGCTACCAGGTAGGCACTGAAGCTTTCTTT	CASSYQVGTEAFF
.	TRBJ2-3	TRBV4-1	.	TGCGCCAGCAGCCACCCCCCCAAAGGGAGCGCAGATACGCAGTATTTT	CASSHPPKGSADTQYF
.	TRBJ1-2	TRBV23-1	.	TGCGCCAGCAGTCCCTCCACAGAAGTCCCCAACTATGGCTACACCTTC	CASSPSTEVPNYGYTF
.	TRBJ2-1	TRBV6-4	TRBD2	TGTGCCAGCAGCCCCATCGGGACTAGCGGGCGGCATGAGCAGTTCTTC	CASSPIGTSGRHEQFF